This TCR beta chain comes out of a study of blood T cell repertoires in COVID-19. Study background: Sites in the United States, Italy and Spain provided acute and convalescent COVID-19 samples. Nucleic acid was either cDNA or gDNA, and it came from T cells, B-cell-depleted T cells, or PBMCs.

This CDR3 spans 14 amino acids. Deletions cut 1 base from V and 5 bases from J, with 11 bases between. Germline V lookup: CDR1 MNHEY, CDR2 SVGEGT. In the original workflow: Amplification with reference gene primers provided the estimates of nucleated cell counts. TCRdb keeps only in-frame clones here, not all; method: immunoSEQ multiplex PCR. The V and J calls and clone size are taken from that table; D and trimming were inferred from the DNA. The table has over 100,000 clones, 70% to 80% seen once. This receptor was obtained from a man in his fifties or sixties with active or convalescent COVID-19. The chain employs TRBV6-2 or TRBV6-3 and TRBJ1-1; D call uncertain. Specimen: peripheral blood. CDR3 sequence reads: CASSYFREGTEAFF. For the CDR3, the DNA is TGTGCCAGCAGTTACTTTCGGGAAGGAACTGAAGCTTTCTTT.